This T cell receptor beta chain was sequenced in a study of OX40 agonist ivuxolimab in advanced cancers. Broader study findings: Expansion of clones was among the lowest in partial responders at 0.1-3.0 mg/kg.

A single count supports this clone. Antigen specificity is unknown. Assay: immunoSEQ multiplex PCR; the TCRdb copy retains only in-frame clones and omits some. The table shows fewer than 80,000 clones, with more than 80% occurring only once. V was pared by 6 bases and J by 9 bases, with 18 bases between. This CDR3 comprises 13 residues. Per the germline V gene, CDR1 is KGHSH and CDR2 is LQKENI. This material consisted of CD4+ or CD8+ T cells sorted from blood, taken in a trial of the OX40 agonist ivuxolimab. The chain recombines TRBV18 with TRBJ2-7; D perhaps matches TRBD1 (5 bases). The origin of this receptor is an adult with an advanced solid tumor such as melanoma, head and neck, liver or kidney cancer. CDR3 coding DNA: TGTGCCAGCTCGGGGCAGGGCTCTGCGGCGCAGTACTTC. Its protein is CASSGQGSAAQYF.